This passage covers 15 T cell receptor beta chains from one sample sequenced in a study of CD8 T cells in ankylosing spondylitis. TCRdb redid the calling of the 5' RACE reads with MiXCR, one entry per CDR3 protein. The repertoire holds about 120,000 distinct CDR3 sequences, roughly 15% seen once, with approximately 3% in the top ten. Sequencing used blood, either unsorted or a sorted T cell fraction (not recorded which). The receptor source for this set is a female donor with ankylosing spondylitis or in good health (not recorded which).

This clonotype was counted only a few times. The CDR3 protein is CASSLPGRQYF. The CDR3 DNA is TGTGCCAGCAGTCTCCCCGGGAGGCAGTACTTC. This chain uses TRBV28 with TRBJ2-7; D might be TRBD2 (6 bases). V lost 5 bases and J lost 9, with 11 bases in between. CDR1 is MDHEN, CDR2 SYDVKM, per germline. The CDR3 length is 11 residues.

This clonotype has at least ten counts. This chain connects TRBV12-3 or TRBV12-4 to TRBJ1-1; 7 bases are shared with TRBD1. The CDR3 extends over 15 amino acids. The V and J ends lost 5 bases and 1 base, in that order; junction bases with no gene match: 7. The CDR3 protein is CASSPRDRANTEAFF. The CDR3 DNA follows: TGTGCCAGCAGTCCCCGGGACAGAGCGAACACTGAAGCTTTCTTT.

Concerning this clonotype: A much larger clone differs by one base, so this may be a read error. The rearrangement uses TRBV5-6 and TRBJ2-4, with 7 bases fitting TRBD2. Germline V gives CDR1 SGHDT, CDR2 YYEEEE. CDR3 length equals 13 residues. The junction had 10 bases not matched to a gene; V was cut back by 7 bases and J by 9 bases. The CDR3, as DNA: TGTGCCAGCGGACGCGTTGGGGAGGGCATTCAGTACTTC. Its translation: CASGRVGEGIQYF.

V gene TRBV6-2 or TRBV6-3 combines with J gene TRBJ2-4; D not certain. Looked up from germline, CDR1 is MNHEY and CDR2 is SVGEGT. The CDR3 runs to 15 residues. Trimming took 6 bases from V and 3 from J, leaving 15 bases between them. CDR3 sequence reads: CASRGPGTVKNIQYF. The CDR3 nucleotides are TGTGCCAGCAGAGGCCCGGGCACGGTCAAAAACATTCAGTACTTC.

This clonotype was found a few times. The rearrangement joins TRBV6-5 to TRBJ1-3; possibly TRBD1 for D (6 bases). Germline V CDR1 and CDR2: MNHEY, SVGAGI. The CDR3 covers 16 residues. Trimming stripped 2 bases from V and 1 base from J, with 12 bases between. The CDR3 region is CASSYSNRVSGNTIYF. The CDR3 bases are TGTGCCAGCAGTTACAGCAACAGGGTTTCTGGAAACACCATATATTTT.

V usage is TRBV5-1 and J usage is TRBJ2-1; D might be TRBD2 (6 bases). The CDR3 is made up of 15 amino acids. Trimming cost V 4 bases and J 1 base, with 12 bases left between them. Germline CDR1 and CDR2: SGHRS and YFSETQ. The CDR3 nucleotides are TGCGCCAGCAGCCTGGGGGACTTATCCTACAATGAGCAGTTCTTC. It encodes CASSLGDLSYNEQFF. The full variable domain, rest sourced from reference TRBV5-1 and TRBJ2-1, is KAGVTQTPRYLIKTRGQQVTLSCSPISGHRSVSWYQQTPGQGLQFLFEYFSETQRNKGNFPGRFSGRQFSNSRSEMNVSTLELGDSALYLCASSLGDLSYNEQFFGPGTRLTVL.

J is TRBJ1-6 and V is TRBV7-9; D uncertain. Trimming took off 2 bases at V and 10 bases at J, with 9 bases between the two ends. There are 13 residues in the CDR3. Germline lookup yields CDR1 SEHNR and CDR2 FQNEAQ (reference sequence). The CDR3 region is CASSLIEGSPLHF. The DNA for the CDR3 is TGTGCCAGCAGCTTAATCGAAGGCTCACCCCTCCACTTT.

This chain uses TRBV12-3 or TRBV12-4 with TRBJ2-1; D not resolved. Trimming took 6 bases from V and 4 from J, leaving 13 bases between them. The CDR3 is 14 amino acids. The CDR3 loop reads CASRGEPRYNEQFF. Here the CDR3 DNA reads TGTGCCAGCAGGGGCGAGCCTAGATACAATGAGCAGTTCTTC.

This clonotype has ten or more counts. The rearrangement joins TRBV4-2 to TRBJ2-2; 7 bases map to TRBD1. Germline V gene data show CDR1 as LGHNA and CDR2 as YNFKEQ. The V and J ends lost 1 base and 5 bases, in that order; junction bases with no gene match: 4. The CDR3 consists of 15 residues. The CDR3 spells CASSQGSGQTGELFF. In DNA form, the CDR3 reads TGTGCCAGCAGCCAAGGCTCGGGACAGACCGGGGAGCTGTTTTTT.

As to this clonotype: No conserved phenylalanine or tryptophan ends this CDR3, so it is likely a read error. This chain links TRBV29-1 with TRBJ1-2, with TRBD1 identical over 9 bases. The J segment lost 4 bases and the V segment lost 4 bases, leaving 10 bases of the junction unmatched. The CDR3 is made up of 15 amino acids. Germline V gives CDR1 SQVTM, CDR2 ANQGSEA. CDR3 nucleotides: TGCAGCGTTGGGGGACAAATGACAGGGGGCTATGGCTACACCCTC. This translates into CSVGGQMTGGYGYTL.

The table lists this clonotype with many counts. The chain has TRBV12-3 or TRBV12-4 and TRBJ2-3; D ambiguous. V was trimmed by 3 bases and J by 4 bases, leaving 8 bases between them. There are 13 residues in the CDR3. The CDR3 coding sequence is TGTGCCAGCAGTTTTAGACGGGCAGATACGCAGTATTTT. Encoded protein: CASSFRRADTQYF.

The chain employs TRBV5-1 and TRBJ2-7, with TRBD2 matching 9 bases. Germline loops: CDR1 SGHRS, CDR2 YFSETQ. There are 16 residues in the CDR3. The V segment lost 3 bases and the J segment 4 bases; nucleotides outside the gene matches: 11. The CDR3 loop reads CASSSGTSSSLYEQYF. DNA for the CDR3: TGCGCCAGCAGCTCCGGGACTAGCTCCTCGTTGTACGAGCAGTACTTC.

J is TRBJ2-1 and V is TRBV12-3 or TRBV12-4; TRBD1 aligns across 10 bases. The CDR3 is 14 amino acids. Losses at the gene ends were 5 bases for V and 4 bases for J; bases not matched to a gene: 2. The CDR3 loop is CASSRTGGYNEQFF. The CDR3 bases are TGTGCCAGCAGTCGGACAGGGGGATACAATGAGCAGTTCTTC.

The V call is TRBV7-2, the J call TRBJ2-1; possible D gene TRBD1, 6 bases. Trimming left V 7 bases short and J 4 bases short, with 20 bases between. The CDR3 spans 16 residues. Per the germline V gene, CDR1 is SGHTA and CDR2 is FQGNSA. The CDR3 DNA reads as TGTGCCAGCATCCAAGACCGAAGGACAGCTTACAATGAGCAGTTCTTC. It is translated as CASIQDRRTAYNEQFF.

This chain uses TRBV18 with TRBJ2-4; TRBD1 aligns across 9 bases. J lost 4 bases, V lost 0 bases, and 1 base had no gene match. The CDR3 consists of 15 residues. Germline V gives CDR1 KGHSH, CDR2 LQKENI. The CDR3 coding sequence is TGTGCCAGCTCACCACCCGGACAGGGGAAAAACATTCAGTACTTC. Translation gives CASSPPGQGKNIQYF.